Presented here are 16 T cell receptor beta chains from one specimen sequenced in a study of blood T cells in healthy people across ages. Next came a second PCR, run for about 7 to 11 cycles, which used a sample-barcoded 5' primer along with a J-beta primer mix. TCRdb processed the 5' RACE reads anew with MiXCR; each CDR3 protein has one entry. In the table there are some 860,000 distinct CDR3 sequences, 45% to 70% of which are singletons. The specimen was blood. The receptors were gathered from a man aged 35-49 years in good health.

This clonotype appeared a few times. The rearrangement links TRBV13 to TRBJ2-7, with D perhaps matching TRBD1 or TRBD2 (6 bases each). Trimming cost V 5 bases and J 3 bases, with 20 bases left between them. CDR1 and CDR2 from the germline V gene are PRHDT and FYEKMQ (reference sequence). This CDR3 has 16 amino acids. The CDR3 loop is CASSIREGGSLYEQYF. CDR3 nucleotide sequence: TGTGCCAGCAGCATCCGTGAAGGGGGGTCCCTCTACGAGCAGTACTTC.

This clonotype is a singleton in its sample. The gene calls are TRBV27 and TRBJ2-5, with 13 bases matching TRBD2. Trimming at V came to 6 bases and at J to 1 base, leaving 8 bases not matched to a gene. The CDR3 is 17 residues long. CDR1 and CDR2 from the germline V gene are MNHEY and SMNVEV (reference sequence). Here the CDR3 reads CASRTSGRTGAQETQYF. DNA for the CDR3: TGTGCCAGCAGGACTAGCGGGAGGACGGGGGCCCAAGAGACCCAGTACTTC.

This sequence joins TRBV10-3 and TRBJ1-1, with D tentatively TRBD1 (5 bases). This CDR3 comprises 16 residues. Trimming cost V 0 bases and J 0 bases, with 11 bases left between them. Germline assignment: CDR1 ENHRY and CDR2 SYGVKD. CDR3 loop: CAISESGAGLNTEAFF. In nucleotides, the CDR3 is TGTGCCATCAGTGAGTCTGGGGCAGGCTTGAACACTGAAGCTTTCTTT.

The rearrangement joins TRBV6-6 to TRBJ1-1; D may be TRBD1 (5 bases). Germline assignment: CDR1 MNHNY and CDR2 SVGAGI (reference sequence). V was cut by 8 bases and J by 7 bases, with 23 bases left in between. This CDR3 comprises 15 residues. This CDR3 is CASHERGPRGGEAFF. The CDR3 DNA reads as TGTGCCAGCCACGAGCGGGGACCGCGGGGGGGTGAAGCTTTCTTT.

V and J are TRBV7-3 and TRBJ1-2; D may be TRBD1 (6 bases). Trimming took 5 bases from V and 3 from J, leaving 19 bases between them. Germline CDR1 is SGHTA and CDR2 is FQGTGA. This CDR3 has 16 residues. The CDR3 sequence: CASSIRGGGEDYGYTF. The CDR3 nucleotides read TGTGCCAGCAGCATCAGGGGTGGGGGGGAAGACTATGGCTACACCTTC.

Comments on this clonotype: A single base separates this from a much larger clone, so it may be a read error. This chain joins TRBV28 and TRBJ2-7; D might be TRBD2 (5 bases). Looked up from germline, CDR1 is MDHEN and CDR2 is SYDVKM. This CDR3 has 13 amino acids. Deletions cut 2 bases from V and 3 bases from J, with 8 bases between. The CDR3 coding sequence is TGTGCCAGCAGTTTAACAGAGGGCTACGAGCAGTACTTC. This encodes CASSLTEGYEQYF.

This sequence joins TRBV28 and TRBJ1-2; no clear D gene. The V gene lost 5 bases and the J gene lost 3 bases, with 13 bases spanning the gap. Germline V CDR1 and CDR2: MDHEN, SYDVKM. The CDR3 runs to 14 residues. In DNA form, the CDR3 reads TGTGCCAGCAGTCAACCGGGAGCATACTATGGCTACACCTTC. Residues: CASSQPGAYYGYTF.

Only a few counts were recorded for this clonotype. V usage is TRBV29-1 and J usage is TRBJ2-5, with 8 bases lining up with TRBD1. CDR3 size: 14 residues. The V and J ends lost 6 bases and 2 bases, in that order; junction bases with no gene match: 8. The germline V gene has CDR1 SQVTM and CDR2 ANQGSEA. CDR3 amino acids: CSVVTGTGQETQYF. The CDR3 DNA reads TGCAGCGTCGTTACCGGGACAGGACAAGAGACCCAGTACTTC.

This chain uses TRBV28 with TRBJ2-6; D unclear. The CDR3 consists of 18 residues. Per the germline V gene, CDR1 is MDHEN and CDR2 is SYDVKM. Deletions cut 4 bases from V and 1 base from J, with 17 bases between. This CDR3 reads CASSSPLIQASGANVLTF. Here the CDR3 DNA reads TGTGCCAGCAGTTCGCCACTAATCCAGGCGTCTGGGGCCAACGTCCTGACTTTC.

CDR3 loop: CASGGRGNEQFF. The CDR3 bases are TGTGCCAGCGGAGGGAGGGGCAATGAGCAGTTCTTC. The chain couples TRBV27 to TRBJ2-1; 7 bases match TRBD2. Trimming cost V 8 bases and J 6 bases; bases outside gene matches: 4. The germline V gene encodes CDR1 MNHEY and CDR2 SMNVEV (reference sequence). This CDR3 is built from 12 residues.

CDR3: CSVTGQGVMSTDTQYF. The CDR3 bases are TGCAGCGTCACCGGACAGGGGGTGATGAGCACAGATACGCAGTATTTT. The rearrangement uses TRBV29-1 and TRBJ2-3; 10 bases line up with TRBD1. The junction had 9 bases not matched to a gene; V was cut back by 6 bases and J by 0 bases. CDR1 SQVTM and CDR2 ANQGSEA come from the germline V gene. The CDR3 consists of 16 residues.

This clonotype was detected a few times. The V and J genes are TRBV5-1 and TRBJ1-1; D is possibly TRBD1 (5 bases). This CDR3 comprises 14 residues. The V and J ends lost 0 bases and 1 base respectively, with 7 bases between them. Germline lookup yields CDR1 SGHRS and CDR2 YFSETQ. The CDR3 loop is CASSLVQENTEAFF. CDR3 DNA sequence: TGCGCCAGCAGCTTGGTACAGGAGAACACTGAAGCTTTCTTT.

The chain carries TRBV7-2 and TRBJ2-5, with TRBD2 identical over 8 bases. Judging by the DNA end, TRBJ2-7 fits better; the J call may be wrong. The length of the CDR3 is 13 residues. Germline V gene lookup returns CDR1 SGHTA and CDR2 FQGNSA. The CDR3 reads CASSRLANYEQYF. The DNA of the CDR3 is TGTGCCAGCTCCCGACTAGCGAACTACGAGCAGTACTTC.

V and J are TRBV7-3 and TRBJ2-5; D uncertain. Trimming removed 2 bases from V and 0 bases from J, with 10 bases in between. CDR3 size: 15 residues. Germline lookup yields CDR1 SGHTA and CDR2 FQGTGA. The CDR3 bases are TGTGCCAGCAGCTTAGGGCAGGTGTACCAAGAGACCCAGTACTTC. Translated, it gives CASSLGQVYQETQYF.

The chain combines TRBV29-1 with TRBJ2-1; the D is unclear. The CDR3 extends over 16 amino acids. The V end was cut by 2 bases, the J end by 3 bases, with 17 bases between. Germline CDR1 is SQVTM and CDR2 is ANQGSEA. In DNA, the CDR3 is TGCAGCGTTGAATACCTACGGCCTGGGGACTACAATGAGCAGTTCTTC. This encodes CSVEYLRPGDYNEQFF.

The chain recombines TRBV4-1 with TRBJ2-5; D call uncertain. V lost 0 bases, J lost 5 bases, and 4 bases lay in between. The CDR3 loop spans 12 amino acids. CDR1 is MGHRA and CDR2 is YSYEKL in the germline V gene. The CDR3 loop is CASSQDWETQYF. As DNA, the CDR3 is TGCGCCAGCAGCCAAGATTGGGAGACCCAGTACTTC.